This T cell receptor (beta chain) is drawn from a study of human T cells and chemical hapten exposure. Each CDR3 protein gets one entry after TCRdb re-called the RACE reads with MiXCR. The sample comprises 200,000 to 300,000 distinct CDR3 sequences, more than 6.5% of which are singletons, and over 2% rests with the top ten. The time point is: pre-sensitization, week 0. Noted treatment: therapeutic diphenylcyclopropenone sensitization with weekly scalp DPC. Sequenced here: whole blood, sampled in connection with sensitization to the hapten diphenylcyclopropenone (DPC). This TCR derives from a woman aged 40-49 years with alopecia areata. Some clones in this sample may be carry-over from other donors' samples.

CDR3 DNA: TGTGCCAGCACTCCCTACGCGGAAAACACCGGGGAGCTGTTTTTT. Translating it yields CASTPYAENTGELFF. The V and J genes are TRBV7-2 and TRBJ2-2; D remains unclear. With 7 bases removed from V and 2 bases from J, the gap between germline ends came to 14 bases. The CDR3 contains 15 residues. Germline CDR1 is SGHTA and CDR2 is FQGNSA.